The rows below give T cell receptor beta chains drawn from one sample of a study of blood T cell repertoires in COVID-19. Profiling relied on immunoSEQ multiplex PCR, and the TCRdb table lists in-frame clones only, not all of them. The sample has roughly 40,000 clones; approximately 80% are singletons. Sequenced material: peripheral blood. Receptors originate from a human donor in a cohort sampled during active COVID-19. Both conserved end residues are part of each CDR3. The order of the fields is D gene, J gene, V gene, clone size, CDR3 protein, CDR3 DNA. The D gene is left open where the match is weak. Size values are once, few and many counts, or a class for expanded clones, and some rows have none.

d_gene: TRBD1
j_gene: TRBJ1-5
v_gene: TRBV28
abundance: NA
CDR3aa: CASSPGQARQPQHF
CDR3nt: TGTGCCAGCAGTCCCGGACAGGCTCGTCAGCCCCAGCATTTT

d_gene: NA
j_gene: TRBJ1-1
v_gene: TRBV5-1
abundance: few
CDR3aa: CASSPQGVRTEAFF
CDR3nt: TGCGCCAGCAGTCCACAGGGAGTTAGGACTGAAGCTTTCTTT

d_gene: NA
j_gene: TRBJ1-2
v_gene: TRBV24-1
abundance: NA
CDR3aa: CATSETATNYGYTF
CDR3nt: TGTGCCACCAGCGAGACAGCGACTAACTATGGCTACACCTTC

d_gene: NA
j_gene: TRBJ2-1
v_gene: TRBV7-8
abundance: NA
CDR3aa: CASSLFSGAGQFF
CDR3nt: TGTGCCAGCAGCTTGTTTTCAGGGGCTGGGCAGTTCTTC

d_gene: NA
j_gene: TRBJ1-1
v_gene: TRBV19
abundance: few
CDR3aa: CASSVDFSSPSVAF
CDR3nt: TGTGCCAGTAGTGTGGACTTCTCGAGTCCTTCAGTTGCCTTT

d_gene: TRBD2
j_gene: TRBJ2-3
v_gene: TRBV28
abundance: once
CDR3aa: CASSSHIAGSDDTQYF
CDR3nt: TGTGCCAGCAGTTCACATATAGCGGGGTCGGATGATACGCAGTATTTT

d_gene: NA
j_gene: TRBJ2-7
v_gene: TRBV6-2/TRBV6-3
abundance: NA
CDR3aa: CASSYAWVHRAGEQYF
CDR3nt: TGTGCCAGCAGTTACGCTTGGGTCCACAGGGCCGGCGAGCAGTACTTC

d_gene: TRBD2
j_gene: TRBJ2-4
v_gene: TRBV28
abundance: NA
CDR3aa: CASRPGGSPKNIQYF
CDR3nt: TGTGCCAGCAGGCCGGGGGGGAGTCCCAAAAACATTCAGTACTTC

d_gene: TRBD2
j_gene: TRBJ2-3
v_gene: TRBV20-1
abundance: NA
CDR3aa: CSASSRGRTSGGSTDTQYF
CDR3nt: TGCAGTGCTAGTAGTCGGGGTCGGACTAGCGGGGGGAGCACAGATACGCAGTATTTT

d_gene: NA
j_gene: TRBJ2-5
v_gene: TRBV29-1
abundance: NA
CDR3aa: CSAAEAQYF
CDR3nt: TGCAGCGCTGCTGAGGCCCAGTACTTC

d_gene: NA
j_gene: TRBJ1-2
v_gene: TRBV12-2
abundance: NA
CDR3aa: CASRLSPGVNYGYTF
CDR3nt: TGTGCAAGTCGCTTGTCCCCAGGGGTTAACTATGGCTACACCTTC

d_gene: NA
j_gene: TRBJ2-5
v_gene: TRBV24-1
abundance: NA
CDR3aa: CATSLRGGRETQYF
CDR3nt: TGTGCCACCAGTTTGAGGGGGGGTCGGGAGACCCAGTACTTC

d_gene: TRBD2
j_gene: TRBJ2-1
v_gene: TRBV11-3
abundance: few
CDR3aa: CASSLAGGYNEQFF
CDR3nt: TGTGCCAGTTCCCTAGCGGGAGGTTACAATGAGCAGTTCTTC

d_gene: TRBD1
j_gene: TRBJ2-7
v_gene: TRBV7-9
abundance: NA
CDR3aa: CASSAPGQGSYEQYF
CDR3nt: TGTGCCAGCAGCGCCCCGGGACAGGGCTCCTACGAGCAGTACTTC

d_gene: TRBD2
j_gene: TRBJ2-5
v_gene: TRBV30
abundance: NA
CDR3aa: CAWSVRGSGSGETQYF
CDR3nt: TGTGCCTGGAGTGTACGGGGTAGCGGGAGTGGAGAGACCCAGTACTTC

d_gene: TRBD1
j_gene: TRBJ1-2
v_gene: TRBV6-5
abundance: NA
CDR3aa: CASRDQGAAVGYTF
CDR3nt: TGTGCCAGCAGGGACCAGGGGGCCGCGGTTGGCTACACCTTC

d_gene: NA
j_gene: TRBJ2-5
v_gene: TRBV2
abundance: NA
CDR3aa: CASRDTRMETQYF
CDR3nt: TGTGCCAGCAGGGACACTCGGATGGAGACCCAGTACTTC

d_gene: TRBD1
j_gene: TRBJ2-1
v_gene: TRBV2
abundance: NA
CDR3aa: CASSGFWTGPRKISDEQFF
CDR3nt: TGTGCCAGCAGTGGATTTTGGACAGGACCGCGGAAAATTTCGGATGAGCAGTTCTTC

d_gene: NA
j_gene: TRBJ1-1
v_gene: TRBV5-1
abundance: NA
CDR3aa: CASSSPTGNTEAFF
CDR3nt: TGCGCCAGCAGCTCACCGACAGGCAACACTGAAGCTTTCTTT

d_gene: NA
j_gene: TRBJ2-7
v_gene: TRBV5-4
abundance: NA
CDR3aa: CASSSGRATEQYF
CDR3nt: TGTGCCAGCAGCTCAGGCAGGGCCACCGAGCAGTACTTC

d_gene: NA
j_gene: TRBJ2-3
v_gene: TRBV27
abundance: NA
CDR3aa: CASSPTRKLGTDTQYF
CDR3nt: TGTGCCAGCAGCCCAACTAGGAAGCTAGGCACAGATACGCAGTATTTT

d_gene: TRBD1
j_gene: TRBJ2-5
v_gene: TRBV28
abundance: NA
CDR3aa: CASRPSGQPPRETQYF
CDR3nt: TGTGCCAGCAGGCCATCGGGACAGCCCCCTAGAGAGACCCAGTACTTC

d_gene: TRBD1
j_gene: TRBJ2-7
v_gene: TRBV3-1/TRBV3-2
abundance: NA
CDR3aa: CASSQTGGGEQYF
CDR3nt: TGTGCCAGCAGCCAAACAGGGGGCGGCGAGCAGTACTTC

d_gene: NA
j_gene: TRBJ2-7
v_gene: TRBV2
abundance: NA
CDR3aa: CASSLTYEQYF
CDR3nt: TGTGCCAGCAGCCTGACATACGAGCAGTACTTC

d_gene: NA
j_gene: TRBJ2-7
v_gene: TRBV21-1
abundance: NA
CDR3aa: CASSSPGQEAHEQYF
CDR3nt: TGTGCCAGCAGCTCACCGGGACAGGAGGCCCACGAGCAGTACTTC

d_gene: NA
j_gene: TRBJ2-1
v_gene: TRBV29-1
abundance: once
CDR3aa: CSGGLGAQNEQFF
CDR3nt: TGCAGCGGAGGACTGGGGGCTCAAAATGAGCAGTTCTTC

d_gene: TRBD1
j_gene: TRBJ2-5
v_gene: TRBV6-5
abundance: NA
CDR3aa: CASSPPGTDQETQYF
CDR3nt: TGTGCCAGCAGTCCGCCCGGGACAGACCAGGAGACCCAGTACTTC

d_gene: TRBD1
j_gene: TRBJ1-1
v_gene: TRBV2
abundance: NA
CDR3aa: CASSPGTGIGGTEAFF
CDR3nt: TGTGCCAGCAGTCCCGGGACAGGAATCGGAGGGACTGAAGCTTTCTTT

d_gene: TRBD2
j_gene: TRBJ2-2
v_gene: TRBV30
abundance: NA
CDR3aa: CAWSLGTSGSHTGELFF
CDR3nt: TGTGCCTGGAGTCTCGGGACTAGCGGGTCTCACACCGGGGAGCTGTTTTTT

d_gene: TRBD2
j_gene: TRBJ2-1
v_gene: TRBV3-1/TRBV3-2
abundance: few
CDR3aa: CASSQGRLAAYNEQFF
CDR3nt: TGTGCCAGCAGCCAAGGCAGACTAGCGGCATACAATGAGCAGTTCTTC

d_gene: TRBD2
j_gene: TRBJ2-5
v_gene: TRBV13
abundance: NA
CDR3aa: CASSLPRIAGNQETQYF
CDR3nt: TGTGCCAGCAGCTTACCCCGGATAGCGGGGAACCAAGAGACCCAGTACTTC

d_gene: TRBD2
j_gene: TRBJ2-3
v_gene: TRBV18
abundance: NA
CDR3aa: CASSVGGAGDTQYF
CDR3nt: TGTGCCAGCTCCGTCGGGGGGGCCGGAGATACGCAGTATTTT

d_gene: NA
j_gene: TRBJ2-7
v_gene: TRBV19
abundance: NA
CDR3aa: CASSMKGNSYEQYF
CDR3nt: TGTGCCAGTAGTATGAAGGGGAACTCCTACGAGCAGTACTTC

d_gene: NA
j_gene: TRBJ1-1
v_gene: TRBV6-5
abundance: NA
CDR3aa: CASSLGGGGNTEAFF
CDR3nt: TGTGCCAGCAGTTTAGGAGGGGGGGGGAACACTGAAGCTTTCTTT

d_gene: TRBD2
j_gene: TRBJ2-5
v_gene: TRBV4-2
abundance: NA
CDR3aa: CASSQALAAQETQYF
CDR3nt: TGTGCCAGCAGCCAAGCCCTAGCGGCCCAAGAGACCCAGTACTTC

d_gene: NA
j_gene: TRBJ2-2
v_gene: TRBV5-1
abundance: NA
CDR3aa: CASSLEIPANTGELFF
CDR3nt: TGCGCCAGCAGCTTGGAGATTCCGGCGAACACCGGGGAGCTGTTTTTT

d_gene: NA
j_gene: TRBJ1-4
v_gene: TRBV7-9
abundance: NA
CDR3aa: CASSLLDRGEKLFF
CDR3nt: TGTGCCAGCAGCTTATTAGATCGAGGTGAAAAACTGTTTTTT

d_gene: TRBD2
j_gene: TRBJ2-3
v_gene: TRBV6-2/TRBV6-3
abundance: NA
CDR3aa: CASSYGLAGTGTDTQYF
CDR3nt: TGTGCCAGCAGTTACGGACTAGCGGGGACCGGGACAGATACGCAGTATTTT

d_gene: TRBD1
j_gene: TRBJ1-1
v_gene: TRBV28
abundance: NA
CDR3aa: CASILSLGQGEAFF
CDR3nt: TGTGCCAGCATTCTCTCCCTTGGACAGGGTGAAGCTTTCTTT

d_gene: TRBD1
j_gene: TRBJ1-2
v_gene: TRBV30
abundance: NA
CDR3aa: CAWRGGTGVLFSYGYTF
CDR3nt: TGTGCCTGGAGGGGAGGGACAGGGGTCCTCTTTTCATATGGCTACACCTTC

d_gene: NA
j_gene: TRBJ1-2
v_gene: TRBV11-2
abundance: NA
CDR3aa: CASSLATDYGYTF
CDR3nt: TGTGCCAGCAGCTTAGCGACAGACTATGGCTACACCTTC

d_gene: NA
j_gene: TRBJ2-7
v_gene: TRBV10-1
abundance: many
CDR3aa: CASSESFGSNDEQYF
CDR3nt: TGCGCCAGCAGTGAGTCATTCGGGAGTAACGACGAGCAGTACTTC

d_gene: TRBD2
j_gene: TRBJ2-1
v_gene: TRBV4-2
abundance: once
CDR3aa: CASSQGVGTSGYNEQFF
CDR3nt: TGTGCCAGCAGCCAAGGCGTCGGGACTAGCGGCTACAATGAGCAGTTCTTC

d_gene: TRBD1
j_gene: TRBJ1-2
v_gene: TRBV11-3
abundance: once
CDR3aa: CASSSQPGTGDYGYTF
CDR3nt: TGTGCCAGCAGCTCCCAGCCCGGGACAGGGGACTATGGCTACACCTTC

d_gene: NA
j_gene: TRBJ2-3
v_gene: TRBV4-3
abundance: NA
CDR3aa: CASSQDAAGTDTQYF
CDR3nt: TGCGCCAGCAGCCAAGATGCGGCAGGCACAGATACGCAGTATTTT

d_gene: NA
j_gene: TRBJ2-2
v_gene: TRBV10-1
abundance: once
CDR3aa: CASSGRGRSAGELFF
CDR3nt: TGCGCCAGCAGTGGACGGGGGAGATCGGCCGGGGAGCTGTTTTTT

d_gene: TRBD1
j_gene: TRBJ1-1
v_gene: TRBV19
abundance: NA
CDR3aa: CASSWDRMNTEAFF
CDR3nt: TGTGCCAGTAGCTGGGACAGGATGAACACTGAAGCTTTCTTT

d_gene: TRBD2
j_gene: TRBJ2-3
v_gene: TRBV11-1
abundance: NA
CDR3aa: CASSISGRGDGDTQYF
CDR3nt: TGTGCCAGCAGCATTAGCGGGAGGGGAGATGGAGATACGCAGTATTTT

d_gene: NA
j_gene: TRBJ1-1
v_gene: TRBV3-1/TRBV3-2
abundance: NA
CDR3aa: CASSQMSRVTEAFF
CDR3nt: TGTGCCAGCAGCCAGATGAGCCGGGTCACTGAAGCTTTCTTT

d_gene: NA
j_gene: TRBJ1-2
v_gene: TRBV28
abundance: NA
CDR3aa: CASGDGYTF
CDR3nt: TGTGCCAGCGGAGATGGCTACACCTTC

d_gene: NA
j_gene: TRBJ2-3
v_gene: TRBV28
abundance: NA
CDR3aa: CASRSTSTDTQYF
CDR3nt: TGTGCCAGCAGGAGTACTAGCACAGATACGCAGTATTTT

d_gene: TRBD1
j_gene: TRBJ1-4
v_gene: TRBV6-5
abundance: NA
CDR3aa: CASSYGQGRINEKLFF
CDR3nt: TGTGCCAGCAGTTACGGACAGGGCCGAATTAATGAAAAACTGTTTTTT

d_gene: NA
j_gene: TRBJ2-5
v_gene: TRBV12-3/TRBV12-4
abundance: NA
CDR3aa: CASSLGNQETQYF
CDR3nt: TGTGCCAGCAGTTTAGGTAACCAAGAGACCCAGTACTTC

d_gene: TRBD2
j_gene: TRBJ2-6
v_gene: TRBV30
abundance: NA
CDR3aa: CAWSRHGLAGVGANVLTF
CDR3nt: TGTGCCTGGAGTCGACACGGACTAGCGGGAGTTGGGGCCAACGTCCTGACTTTC

d_gene: TRBD2
j_gene: TRBJ2-3
v_gene: TRBV9
abundance: NA
CDR3aa: CASSVGLAGPTDTQYF
CDR3nt: TGTGCCAGCAGCGTAGGGCTAGCGGGACCCACAGATACGCAGTATTTT

d_gene: TRBD1
j_gene: TRBJ2-2
v_gene: TRBV4-1
abundance: NA
CDR3aa: CASGSQGGRGQGSYTGELFF
CDR3nt: TGCGCCAGCGGCTCTCAGGGGGGAAGGGGACAGGGGTCATACACCGGGGAGCTGTTTTTT